The text below deals with one TCR beta chain. Its cognate antigen is unknown. Production of TCR beta cDNA relied on 5'RACE template switching with UMIs. For each CDR3 protein, TCRdb gives one entry from its re-call of the 5' RACE reads, without DNA. The sample's table shows 150,000 or so distinct CDR3 sequences. This entry belongs to a study of T cells expressing NK-cell markers. The wider study: Eight donors were sequenced, of whom seven were HCMV-seropositive, while the remaining one was HCMV-seronegative. Study-level results: Six of the donors carried dominant NKG2C+ clonotypes that took up roughly 1.0-8% of their CD8+ T cells. Whether expanded NKG2C+ T cell clones were HCMV specific stayed uncertain.

The CDR3 is 18 residues long. The rearrangement joins TRBV12-3 or TRBV12-4 to TRBJ2-6; TCRdb gives TRBD1 as the D gene, but with no DNA this cannot be confirmed. The sample consisted of blood T cells: a sorted CD56 or NKG2C T cell subset, CD4+ or CD8+ T cells, or bulk PBMC T cells (not recorded which). This sequence originates from a woman between 18 and 69 years old in good health. The CDR3 loop reads CASSFSGQTISGANVLTF.